Each of the 14 T cell receptor beta chains below was sequenced from the same sample in a study of graft-versus-host responses after intestinal transplantation. Some clones are missing from TCRdb's copy, which holds only in-frame ones; the method was immunoSEQ multiplex PCR. The sample lists over 14,000 clones; approximately 96% were seen once. Sequencing was performed on PBMCs, taken 9 days after transplant. The receptors come from a human patient who received an intestinal transplant, so some T cells may come from the graft donor.

CDR3 sequence: CASSEWTSVLLFYTGELFF. The CDR3, as DNA: TGTGCCAGCAGTGAATGGACTAGCGTTTTGTTGTTTTATACCGGGGAGCTGTTTTTT. V is TRBV6-1 and J is TRBJ2-2; 9 nucleotides align to TRBD2. The ends lost 2 bases at V and 5 bases at J; junction bases unmatched: 15. The CDR3 has 19 amino acids. From germline, CDR1 is MNHNS and CDR2 SASEGT.

This chain joins TRBV19 and TRBJ1-1; 7 nucleotides match TRBD1. The CDR3 sequence is 15 residues long. Germline values: CDR1 LNHDA, CDR2 SQIVND (reference sequence). V dropped 6 bases and J dropped 6; count of bases not matched to a gene: 13. CDR3 coding DNA: TGTGCCAGTAGAGAAAACGACAGGGAATGGGCTGAAGCTTTCTTT. Translating gives CASRENDREWAEAFF.

The V gene is TRBV6-6, the J gene TRBJ2-1, with 8 positions matching TRBD1. The V and J ends lost 6 bases and 3 bases, in that order; junction bases with no gene match: 7. The CDR3 is 15 residues long. Looked up from germline, CDR1 is MNHNY and CDR2 is SVGAGI (reference sequence). This CDR3 is CASRVTGVLYNEQFF. The CDR3 region has the DNA TGTGCCAGCAGGGTGACAGGGGTTCTCTACAATGAGCAGTTCTTC.

The chain recombines TRBV27 with TRBJ2-7; D remains unclear. The V gene's germline CDR1 is MNHEY and CDR2 SMNVEV (reference sequence). CDR3 size: 15 residues. V was shortened by 10 bases and J by 3 bases, with 22 bases between the two germline ends. The CDR3 DNA sequence: TGTGCCACCAGGTCCCTAACCGGGCCAAACTACGAGCAGTACTTC. Its translation: CATRSLTGPNYEQYF.

This chain links TRBV9 with TRBJ1-1, with 7 bases fitting TRBD1. The CDR3 contains 13 residues. Germline V CDR1 and CDR2: SGDLS, YYNGEE. Trimming took 4 bases from V and 8 from J; bases not matched to a gene: 8. CDR3 sequence (DNA): TGTGCCAGCAGCCCCGGGAGACAGGGAGAAGCTTTCTTT. This encodes CASSPGRQGEAFF. The full variable domain, its missing parts supplied by reference TRBV9 and TRBJ1-1, is DSGVTQTPKHLITATGQRVTLRCSPRSGDLSVYWYQQSLDQGLQFLIQYYNGEERAKGNILERFSAQQFPDLHSELNLSSLELGDSALYFCASSPGRQGEAFFGQGTRLTVV.

J is TRBJ1-2 and V is TRBV5-1; 10 bases agree with TRBD1. CDR3 length: 15 residues. The germline gives CDR1 SGHRS, CDR2 YFSETQ. With V trimmed by 3 bases and J by 3 bases, 5 bases remained unmatched. CDR3 in amino acids: CASSSGQGFDYGYTF. The CDR3 DNA is TGCGCCAGCAGCTCGGGACAGGGGTTCGACTATGGCTACACCTTC.

This chain joins TRBV30 and TRBJ1-4; D is possibly TRBD1 (6 bases). In germline, CDR1 is GTSNPN, CDR2 SVGIG (reference sequence). Trimming left V 1 base short and J 5 bases short, with 17 bases between. CDR3 length equals 16 residues. CDR3 sequence: CAWSAPPYRENEKLFF. The CDR3 DNA reads as TGTGCCTGGAGTGCCCCGCCGTACAGGGAGAATGAAAAACTGTTTTTT.

The chain links TRBV27 to TRBJ2-7; 8 bases fit TRBD1. Germline trimming cut 5 bases from V and 0 bases from J; bases unmatched to any gene: 9. CDR1 and CDR2 (germline): MNHEY, SMNVEV (reference sequence). The CDR3 is 16 amino acids. The CDR3 sequence: CASSPYGQGNSYEQYF. The CDR3 nucleotides read TGTGCCAGCAGTCCATACGGACAGGGCAACTCCTACGAGCAGTACTTC.

This chain links TRBV5-6 with TRBJ1-1; 9 positions match TRBD1. The junction had 13 bases not matched to a gene; V was cut back by 6 bases and J by 1 base. Germline V lookup: CDR1 SGHDT, CDR2 YYEEEE. This CDR3 contains 17 residues. This CDR3 reads CASIGFTGGNKNTEAFF. Written as DNA, the CDR3 is TGTGCCAGCATAGGATTCACAGGGGGCAATAAGAACACTGAAGCTTTCTTT.

The chain is built from TRBV5-8 and TRBJ1-1; TRBD1 agrees at 9 bases. V trimming: 5 bases; J trimming: 6 bases; junction bases outside the gene matches: 5. This CDR3 comprises 13 residues. Germline-derived CDR1 and CDR2 are SGHTS and YDEGEE. This CDR3 reads CASSPTGGPEAFF. CDR3 DNA sequence: TGTGCCAGCAGTCCTACAGGGGGCCCTGAAGCTTTCTTT.

The chain joins TRBV11-1 to TRBJ2-7; 8 nucleotides line up with TRBD1. The CDR3 is made up of 15 amino acids. Germline CDR1 is SGHAT and CDR2 is FQDESV (reference sequence). With 6 bases clipped from V and 1 base from J, the junction kept 8 bases outside the gene matches. Here the CDR3 reads CASSLDRGESYEQYF. In nucleotides, the CDR3 is TGTGCCAGCAGTCTAGACAGGGGAGAGTCCTACGAGCAGTACTTC.

The J gene is TRBJ2-6, the V gene TRBV27; D gene uncertain. CDR1 is MNHEY, CDR2 SMNVEV, per germline (reference sequence). Between the trimmed V and J ends, which lost 0 bases and 5 bases, there was a span of 5 bases. The CDR3 has 14 residues. CDR3 sequence reads: CASSLSSRANVLTF. As DNA, the CDR3 is TGTGCCAGCAGTTTATCGAGTAGGGCCAACGTCCTGACTTTC.

CDR3 loop: CASSVNTLGTEAFF. CDR3 bases: TGTGCCAGCAGCGTCAACACCCTTGGGACTGAAGCTTTCTTT. V is TRBV9 and J is TRBJ1-1; D ambiguous. Trimming shortened V by 2 bases and J by 5 bases, and 13 bases separated the two germline ends. This CDR3 spans 14 amino acids. Germline CDR1 and CDR2: SGDLS and YYNGEE.

This clone was found once. The chain carries TRBV5-4 and TRBJ1-1; no definite D call. CDR1 is SGHNT and CDR2 is YYREEE in the germline V gene (reference sequence). There are 12 residues in the CDR3. Trimming cost V 1 base and J 6 bases, with 7 bases left between them. The CDR3 region is CASSLSSAEAFF. The CDR3 DNA reads TGTGCCAGCAGCTTGAGCTCGGCTGAAGCTTTCTTT.